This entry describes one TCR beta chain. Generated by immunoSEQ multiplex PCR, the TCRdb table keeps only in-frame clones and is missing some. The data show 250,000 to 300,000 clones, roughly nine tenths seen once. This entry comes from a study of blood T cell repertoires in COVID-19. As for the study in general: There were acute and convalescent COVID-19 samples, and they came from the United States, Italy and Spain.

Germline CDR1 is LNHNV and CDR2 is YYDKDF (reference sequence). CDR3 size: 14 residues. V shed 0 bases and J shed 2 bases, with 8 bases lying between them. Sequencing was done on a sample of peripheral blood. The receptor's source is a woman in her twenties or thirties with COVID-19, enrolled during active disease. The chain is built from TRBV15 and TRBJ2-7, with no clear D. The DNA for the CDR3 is TGTGCCACCAGCAGAGAAAATCAGGCCTACGAGCAGTACTTC. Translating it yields CATSRENQAYEQYF.